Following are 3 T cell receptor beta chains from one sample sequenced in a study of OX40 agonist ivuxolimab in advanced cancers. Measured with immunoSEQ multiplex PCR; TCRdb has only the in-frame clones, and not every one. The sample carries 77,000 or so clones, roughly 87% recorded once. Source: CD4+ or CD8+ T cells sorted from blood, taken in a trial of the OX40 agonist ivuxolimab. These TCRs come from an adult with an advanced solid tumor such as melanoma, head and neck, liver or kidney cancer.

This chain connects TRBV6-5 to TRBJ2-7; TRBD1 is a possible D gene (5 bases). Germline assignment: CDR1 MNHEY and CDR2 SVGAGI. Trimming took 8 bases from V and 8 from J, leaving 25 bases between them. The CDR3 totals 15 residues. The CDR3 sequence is CASYSRLTDVIKQYF. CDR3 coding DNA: TGTGCCAGCTATTCAAGGCTGACAGACGTGATCAAGCAGTACTTC.

The CDR3 DNA is TGTGCCAGCTCACCGGCAGGGCCGAACACTGAAGCTTTCTTT. Translation gives CASSPAGPNTEAFF. The genes are TRBV18 and TRBJ1-1, with D tentatively TRBD1 (5 bases). Trimming pared 3 bases from V and 1 base from J, leaving 9 bases between. Germline V gene lookup returns CDR1 KGHSH and CDR2 LQKENI. The CDR3 consists of 14 residues.

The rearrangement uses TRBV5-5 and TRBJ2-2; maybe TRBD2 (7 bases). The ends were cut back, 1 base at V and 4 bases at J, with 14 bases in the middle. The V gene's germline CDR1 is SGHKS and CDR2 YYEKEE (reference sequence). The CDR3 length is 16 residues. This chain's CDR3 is CASSLNRGATTGELFF. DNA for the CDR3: TGTGCCAGCAGCTTGAATCGGGGGGCCACCACCGGGGAGCTGTTTTTT.